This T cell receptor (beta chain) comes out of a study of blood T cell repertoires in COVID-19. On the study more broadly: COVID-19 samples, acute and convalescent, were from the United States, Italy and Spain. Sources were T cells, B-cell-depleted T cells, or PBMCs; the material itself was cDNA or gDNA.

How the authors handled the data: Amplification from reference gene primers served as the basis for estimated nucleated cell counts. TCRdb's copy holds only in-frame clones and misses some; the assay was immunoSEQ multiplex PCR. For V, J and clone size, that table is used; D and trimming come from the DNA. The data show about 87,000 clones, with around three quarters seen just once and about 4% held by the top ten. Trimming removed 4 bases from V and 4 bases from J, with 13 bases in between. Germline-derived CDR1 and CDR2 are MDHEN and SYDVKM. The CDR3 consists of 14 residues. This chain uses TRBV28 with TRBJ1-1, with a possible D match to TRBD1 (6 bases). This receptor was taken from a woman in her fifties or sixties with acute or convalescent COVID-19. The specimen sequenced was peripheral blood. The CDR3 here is CASSSAGVATEAFF. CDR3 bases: TGTGCCAGCAGTTCCGCAGGGGTGGCCACTGAAGCTTTCTTT.